This is a list of T cell receptor beta chains from one sample in a study of CD8+ T cells in alopecia areata. Using immunoSEQ multiplex PCR, the repertoire was profiled, and TCRdb retains in-frame clones only, with some absent. The sample consists of 120,000 or so clones, 61% of them appearing once. Sequencing used CD4+ T cells sorted from blood, obtained at week 4, from a patient treated with tofacitinib. The receptors shown here come from a human donor with alopecia areata. Both conserved end residues are part of each CDR3. Only part of the rows carry a size: once, few, many, or a class if the clone is expanded.

CAWITRGSYNEQFF | TRBJ2-1 | TRBV30 | .
CASSLTSDGGYEQYF | TRBJ2-7 | TRBV27 | .
CAWSLDRVSGYTF | TRBJ1-2 | TRBV30 | few
CAWSTPGHFQYTIYF | TRBJ1-3 | TRBV30 | .
CASGGTDQETQYF | TRBJ2-5 | TRBV7-3 | .
CSVEDIGSGFNNEQFF | TRBJ2-1 | TRBV29-1 | few
CASSSRQGAHGYTF | TRBJ1-2 | TRBV7-2 | .
CASSQYRGGSTEAFF | TRBJ1-1 | TRBV14 | .
CSVGQLNQPQHF | TRBJ1-5 | TRBV29-1 | few
CASSQDRAGQETQYF | TRBJ2-5 | TRBV4-3 | once
CASSQESAGDSPLHF | TRBJ1-6 | TRBV4-3 | .
CASSSGTVNYGYTF | TRBJ1-2 | TRBV5-6 | .
CASSVSTGELFF | TRBJ2-2 | TRBV25-1 | .
CASSWTGGQWGYTF | TRBJ1-2 | TRBV5-1 | .
CSVDDRETQYF | TRBJ2-5 | TRBV29-1 | few
CASSLDRPGAGANVLTF | TRBJ2-6 | TRBV11-2 | few
CSVFAPRVNTEAFF | TRBJ1-1 | TRBV29-1 | .
CASTQRDGYTGELFF | TRBJ2-2 | TRBV6-1 | .
CASSLRAPTDTQYF | TRBJ2-3 | TRBV5-4 | .
CASSRQPGPSDTQYF | TRBJ2-3 | TRBV7-2 | few
CASKRGGSGNEQFF | TRBJ2-1 | TRBV7-2 | few
CASSLMNTEAFF | TRBJ1-1 | TRBV28 | .
CAWSGVGNEQFF | TRBJ2-1 | TRBV30 | few
CSALISAKNIQYF | TRBJ2-4 | TRBV29-1 | .
CATSRDSSGTSGEYF | TRBJ2-7 | TRBV15 | few
CASSKTGGGEYNEQFF | TRBJ2-1 | TRBV5-6 | .
CAWSVVGEQFF | TRBJ2-1 | TRBV30 | .
CASSELGQGAAGYTF | TRBJ1-2 | TRBV2 | .
CAWSRQGANEQFF | TRBJ2-1 | TRBV30 | .
CASSPQYFGTEAFF | TRBJ1-1 | TRBV5-1 | many
CSVEGMGRNEQFF | TRBJ2-1 | TRBV29-1 | .
CSVVSGRGYNEQFF | TRBJ2-1 | TRBV29-1 | .
CASSQEGTNTDTQYF | TRBJ2-3 | TRBV4-1 | .
CASRQGWGNEQFF | TRBJ2-1 | TRBV2 | .
CASTPGQLNTEAFF | TRBJ1-1 | TRBV2 | .
CASSEWGPGGSEQYF | TRBJ2-7 | TRBV7-2 | .
CSVSLRLSSEQFF | TRBJ2-1 | TRBV29-1 | .
CASSYSDTQYF | TRBJ2-3 | TRBV5-6 | .
CASSSPERRGETQYF | TRBJ2-5 | TRBV7-9 | .
CASSLEQGYEQYF | TRBJ2-7 | TRBV5-1 | .